What follows are 13 T cell receptor beta chains derived from one specimen sequenced in a study of Ad26.COV2.S vaccination and SARS-CoV-2 variants. Here immunoSEQ multiplex PCR was the method, and the copy in TCRdb shows in-frame clones only, minus some. The table includes a few hundred thousand clones, 70% to 90% detected once. Stated treatment: some 20 received Ad26.COV2.S at low or high dose, single or two shots; a few received placebo; per-sample allocation not given. It was on day 63 after the first vaccine or placebo injection that samples were taken. This material consisted of peripheral blood, taken in a trial of Ad26.COV2.S vaccine versus placebo. The receptors were sampled from a person between 18 and 60 years old who received the Ad26.COV2.S COVID-19 vaccine or a placebo.

This chain uses TRBV7-9 with TRBJ2-1, with 14 positions matching TRBD2. The CDR3 runs to 18 residues. The germline gives CDR1 SEHNR, CDR2 FQNEAQ (reference sequence). Trimming cost V 1 base and J 7 bases; bases outside gene matches: 9. The CDR3 DNA reads TGTGCCAGCAGCTTAGGACTAGCGGGAGGGCCAGGTAGGAATGAGCAGTTCTTC. Protein sequence: CASSLGLAGGPGRNEQFF.

The J gene is TRBJ1-1, the V gene TRBV6-6, with unresolved D. Germline CDR1 reads MNHNY; CDR2 reads SVGAGI (reference sequence). V lost 4 bases and J 2 bases, leaving 5 bases between the germline ends. This CDR3 is built from 12 residues. The DNA for the CDR3 is TGTGCCAGCAGTTCGCAAAACACTGAAGCTTTCTTT. This sequence encodes CASSSQNTEAFF.

This sequence joins TRBV7-3 and TRBJ2-1; TRBD2 agrees at 16 bases. The germline gives CDR1 SGHTA, CDR2 FQGTGA. V was pared by 4 bases and J by 6 bases, with 9 bases of the junction left unmatched. CDR3 length equals 18 residues. CDR3 in amino acids: CASSSGLAGGPGVNEQFF. CDR3 coding DNA: TGTGCCAGCAGCTCGGGACTAGCGGGAGGGCCTGGGGTCAATGAGCAGTTCTTC.

The chain has TRBV29-1 and TRBJ2-4; D may be TRBD2 (6 bases). From germline, CDR1 is SQVTM and CDR2 ANQGSEA. V lost 4 bases and J lost 8, with 12 bases in between. The CDR3 length is 12 residues. The CDR3 region has the DNA TGCAGCGTTGCCGACGGGGGAGACATTCAGTACTTC. Protein sequence: CSVADGGDIQYF.

A single count supports this clone. The chain is built from TRBV19 and TRBJ2-3; TRBD1 aligns across 10 bases. The CDR3 sequence is 13 residues long. Germline V CDR1 and CDR2: LNHDA, SQIVND (reference sequence). CDR3 in amino acids: CGSGQGGTDTQYF. The DNA for the CDR3 is TGTGGGAGCGGACAGGGGGGCACAGATACGCAGTATTTT.

This sequence joins TRBV27 and TRBJ2-5, with 7 nucleotides matching TRBD1. Germline V gene data show CDR1 as MNHEY and CDR2 as SMNVEV (reference sequence). The ends lost 3 bases at V and 1 base at J; junction bases unmatched: 5. This CDR3 comprises 15 residues. The CDR3 DNA sequence: TGTGCCAGCAGTTTCAGACAGGGTCTCCAAGAGACCCAGTACTTC. Its protein product is CASSFRQGLQETQYF.

The chain couples TRBV28 to TRBJ1-2; possibly TRBD1 for D (6 bases). Germline V CDR1 and CDR2: MDHEN, SYDVKM. The length of the CDR3 is 15 residues. Trimming pared 3 bases from V and 4 bases from J, leaving 15 bases between. CDR3 residues: CASSFTGTPSYGYTF. The CDR3 DNA follows: TGTGCCAGCAGTTTCACAGGGACCCCCTCCTATGGCTACACCTTC.

This sequence joins TRBV6-5 and TRBJ1-4; D ambiguous. The CDR3 runs 13 residues. V was clipped by 8 bases and J by 5 bases, with 12 bases between them. Germline CDR1 is MNHEY and CDR2 is SVGAGI. CDR3 bases: TGTGCCAGCGGAGACGCGATGAATGAAAAACTGTTTTTT. Protein sequence: CASGDAMNEKLFF.

The chain recombines TRBV29-1 with TRBJ2-7; D gene ambiguous. This CDR3 region has 12 residues. Germline V gene lookup returns CDR1 SQVTM and CDR2 ANQGSEA. V dropped 7 bases and J dropped 0 bases, with 10 bases sitting between them. CDR3 sequence: CSAGYGSYEQYF. The CDR3 DNA sequence: TGCAGCGCCGGTTACGGCTCCTACGAGCAGTACTTC.

The J gene is TRBJ2-1, the V gene TRBV5-1, with 7 bases that match TRBD2. V gave up 1 base and J gave up 7 bases; unmatched junction bases: 8. CDR1 and CDR2 (germline): SGHRS, YFSETQ. The CDR3 spans 15 residues. Here the CDR3 reads CASSLTGRGLNEQFF. The CDR3 DNA is TGCGCCAGCAGCTTGACGGGGAGGGGACTAAATGAGCAGTTCTTC.

The J gene is TRBJ2-2, the V gene TRBV10-3; no reliable D call. CDR3 length: 13 residues. Trimming removed 4 bases from V and 1 base from J, with 4 bases in between. CDR1 and CDR2 (germline): ENHRY, SYGVKD. The CDR3 reads CAISARNTGELFF. The DNA of the CDR3 is TGTGCCATCAGTGCCAGGAACACCGGGGAGCTGTTTTTT.

V and J are TRBV6-5 and TRBJ1-6; the D gene is possibly TRBD1 (5 bases). Germline V CDR1 and CDR2: MNHEY, SVGAGI. V shed 0 bases and J shed 7 bases, with 13 bases lying between them. This CDR3 is built from 16 residues. The CDR3 nucleotides are TGTGCCAGCAGTTACTCGGTTTTGGAGGGGAATTCACCCCTCCACTTT. Amino acid sequence: CASSYSVLEGNSPLHF.

This rearrangement joins TRBV9 to TRBJ1-6; D is ambiguous. The CDR3 spans 14 residues. With 0 bases removed from V and 5 bases from J, the gap between germline ends came to 6 bases. Germline V lookup: CDR1 SGDLS, CDR2 YYNGEE. CDR3 nucleotide sequence: TGTGCCAGCAGCGTAGGAGCGGATAATTCACCCCTCCACTTT. Encoded protein: CASSVGADNSPLHF.